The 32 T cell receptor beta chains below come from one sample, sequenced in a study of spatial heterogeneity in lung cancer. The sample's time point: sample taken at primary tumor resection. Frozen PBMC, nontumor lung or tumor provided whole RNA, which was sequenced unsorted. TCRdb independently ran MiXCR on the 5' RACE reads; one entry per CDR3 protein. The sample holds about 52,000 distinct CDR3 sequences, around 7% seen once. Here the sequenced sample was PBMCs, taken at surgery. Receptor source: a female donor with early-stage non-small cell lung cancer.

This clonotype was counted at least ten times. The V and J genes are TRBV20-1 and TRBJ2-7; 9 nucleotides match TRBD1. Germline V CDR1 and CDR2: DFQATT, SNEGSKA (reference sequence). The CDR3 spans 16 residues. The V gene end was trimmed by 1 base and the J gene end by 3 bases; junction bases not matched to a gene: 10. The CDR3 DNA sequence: TGCAGTGCTAGAGCCCCACCGGGACAGGGCTTCTACGAGCAGTACTTC. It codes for CSARAPPGQGFYEQYF.

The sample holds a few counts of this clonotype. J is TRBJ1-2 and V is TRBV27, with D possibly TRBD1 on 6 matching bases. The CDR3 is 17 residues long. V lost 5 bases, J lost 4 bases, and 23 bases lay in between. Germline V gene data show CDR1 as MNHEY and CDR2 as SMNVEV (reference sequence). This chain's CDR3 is CASSPSLDRVFVYGYTF. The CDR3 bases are TGTGCCAGCAGTCCCTCCCTGGACAGAGTCTTCGTCTATGGCTACACCTTC.

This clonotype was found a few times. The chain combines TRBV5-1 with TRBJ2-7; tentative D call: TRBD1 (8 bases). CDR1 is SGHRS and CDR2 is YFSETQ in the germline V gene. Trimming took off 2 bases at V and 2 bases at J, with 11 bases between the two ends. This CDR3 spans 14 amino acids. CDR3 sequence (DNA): TGCGCCAGCAGCTTACAGGGGGGGACCTACGAGCAGTACTTC. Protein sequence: CASSLQGGTYEQYF.

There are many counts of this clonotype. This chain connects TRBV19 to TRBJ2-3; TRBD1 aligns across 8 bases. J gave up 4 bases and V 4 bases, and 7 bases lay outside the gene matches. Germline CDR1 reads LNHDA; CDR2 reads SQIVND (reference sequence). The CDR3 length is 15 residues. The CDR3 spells CASSRDRNPADTQYF. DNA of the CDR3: TGTGCCAGTAGTAGGGACAGGAACCCCGCAGATACGCAGTATTTT.

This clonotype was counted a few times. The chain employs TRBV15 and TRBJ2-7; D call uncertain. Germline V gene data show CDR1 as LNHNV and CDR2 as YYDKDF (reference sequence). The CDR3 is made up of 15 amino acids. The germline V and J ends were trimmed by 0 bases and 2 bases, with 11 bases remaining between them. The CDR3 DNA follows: TGTGCCACCAGCAGAGAAGAAGGGCACCCCTACGAGCAGTACTTC. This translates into CATSREEGHPYEQYF.

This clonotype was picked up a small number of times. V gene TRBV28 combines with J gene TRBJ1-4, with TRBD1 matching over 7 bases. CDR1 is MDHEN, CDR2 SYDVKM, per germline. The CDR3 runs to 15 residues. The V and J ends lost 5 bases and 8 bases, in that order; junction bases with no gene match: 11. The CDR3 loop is CASSPPTGMGEKLFF. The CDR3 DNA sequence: TGTGCCAGCAGTCCCCCGACAGGGATGGGGGAAAAACTGTTTTTT.

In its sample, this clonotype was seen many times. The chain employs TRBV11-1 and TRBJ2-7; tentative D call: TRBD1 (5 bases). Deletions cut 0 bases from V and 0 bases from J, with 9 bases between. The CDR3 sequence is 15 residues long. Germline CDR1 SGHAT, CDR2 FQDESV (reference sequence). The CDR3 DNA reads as TGTGCCAGCAGCTTAGCGCTGACAGCCTCCTACGAGCAGTACTTC. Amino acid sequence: CASSLALTASYEQYF.

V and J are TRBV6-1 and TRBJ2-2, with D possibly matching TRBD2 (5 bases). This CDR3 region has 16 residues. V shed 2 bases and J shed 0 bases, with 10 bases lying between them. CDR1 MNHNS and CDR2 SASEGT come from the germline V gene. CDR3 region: CASSEIAGSNTGELFF. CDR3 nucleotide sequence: TGTGCCAGCAGTGAAATCGCGGGTTCGAACACCGGGGAGCTGTTTTTT.

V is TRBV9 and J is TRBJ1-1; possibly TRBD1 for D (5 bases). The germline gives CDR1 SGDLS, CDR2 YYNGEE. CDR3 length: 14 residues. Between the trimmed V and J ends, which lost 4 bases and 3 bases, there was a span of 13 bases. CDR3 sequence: CASSPVGTYTEAFF. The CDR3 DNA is TGTGCCAGCAGCCCGGTTGGGACCTACACTGAAGCTTTCTTT.

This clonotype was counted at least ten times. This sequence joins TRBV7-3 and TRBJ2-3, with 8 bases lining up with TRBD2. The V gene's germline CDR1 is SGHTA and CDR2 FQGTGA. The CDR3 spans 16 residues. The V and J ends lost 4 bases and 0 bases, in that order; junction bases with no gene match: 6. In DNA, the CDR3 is TGTGCCAGCAGCTCGGGACTAGGCGGGAGCACAGATACGCAGTATTTT. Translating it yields CASSSGLGGSTDTQYF.

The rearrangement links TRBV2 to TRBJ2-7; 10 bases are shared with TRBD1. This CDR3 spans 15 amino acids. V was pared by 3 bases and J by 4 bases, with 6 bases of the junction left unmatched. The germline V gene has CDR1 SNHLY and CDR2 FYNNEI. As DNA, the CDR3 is TGTGCCAGCAGTGATAGGGGGACAGGGGATTACGAGCAGTACTTC. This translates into CASSDRGTGDYEQYF.

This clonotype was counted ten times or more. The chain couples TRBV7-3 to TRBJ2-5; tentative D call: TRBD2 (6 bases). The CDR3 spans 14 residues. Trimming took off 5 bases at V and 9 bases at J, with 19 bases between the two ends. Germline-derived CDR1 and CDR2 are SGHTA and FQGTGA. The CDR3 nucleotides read TGTGCCAGCAGCCCCAATGCCGGTTTAGCGGCCCAGTACTTC. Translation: CASSPNAGLAAQYF.

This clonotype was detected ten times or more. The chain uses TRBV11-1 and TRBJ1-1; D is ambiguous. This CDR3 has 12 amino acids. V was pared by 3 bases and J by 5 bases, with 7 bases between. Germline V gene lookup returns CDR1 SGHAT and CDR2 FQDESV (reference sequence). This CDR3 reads CASSFGRTEAFF. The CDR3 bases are TGTGCCAGCAGCTTCGGGCGAACTGAAGCTTTCTTT.

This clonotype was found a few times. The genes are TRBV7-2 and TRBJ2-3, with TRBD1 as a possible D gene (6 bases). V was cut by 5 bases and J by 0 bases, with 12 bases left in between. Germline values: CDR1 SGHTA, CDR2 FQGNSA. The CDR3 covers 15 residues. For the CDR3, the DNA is TGTGCCAGCAGCCCAACAGGACAGAGCACAGATACGCAGTATTTT. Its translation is CASSPTGQSTDTQYF.

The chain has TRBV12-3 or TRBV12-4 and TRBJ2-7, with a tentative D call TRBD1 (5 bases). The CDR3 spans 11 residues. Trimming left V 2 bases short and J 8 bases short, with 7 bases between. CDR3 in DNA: TGTGCCAGCAGTTTAAGGGGCAAGCAGTACTTC. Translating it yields CASSLRGKQYF.

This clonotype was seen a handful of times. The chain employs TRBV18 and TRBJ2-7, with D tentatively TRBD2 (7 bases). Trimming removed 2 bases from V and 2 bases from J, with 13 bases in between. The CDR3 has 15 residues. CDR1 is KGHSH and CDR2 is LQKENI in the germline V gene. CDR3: CASSPAGAGPYEQYF. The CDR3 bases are TGTGCCAGCTCACCAGCGGGGGCGGGCCCCTACGAGCAGTACTTC.

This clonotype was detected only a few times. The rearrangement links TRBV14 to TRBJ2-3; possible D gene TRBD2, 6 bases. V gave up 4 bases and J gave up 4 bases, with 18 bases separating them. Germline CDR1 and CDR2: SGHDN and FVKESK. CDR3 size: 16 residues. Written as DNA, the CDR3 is TGTGCCAGCAGCCCGGGGCAGCGACTAGGGGCAGATACGCAGTATTTT. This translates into CASSPGQRLGADTQYF.

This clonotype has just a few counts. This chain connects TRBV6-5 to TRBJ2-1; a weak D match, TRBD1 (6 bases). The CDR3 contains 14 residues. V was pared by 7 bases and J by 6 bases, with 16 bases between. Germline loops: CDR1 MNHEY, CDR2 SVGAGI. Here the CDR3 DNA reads TGTGCCAGCAAGGTACGACAGGTCGGCAATGAGCAGTTCTTC. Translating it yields CASKVRQVGNEQFF.

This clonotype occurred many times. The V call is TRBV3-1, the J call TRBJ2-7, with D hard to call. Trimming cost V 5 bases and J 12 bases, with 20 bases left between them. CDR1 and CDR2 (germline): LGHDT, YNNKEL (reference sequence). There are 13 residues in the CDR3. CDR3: CASSYQILGPRYF. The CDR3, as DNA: TGTGCCAGCAGCTACCAAATCCTAGGCCCGAGGTACTTC.

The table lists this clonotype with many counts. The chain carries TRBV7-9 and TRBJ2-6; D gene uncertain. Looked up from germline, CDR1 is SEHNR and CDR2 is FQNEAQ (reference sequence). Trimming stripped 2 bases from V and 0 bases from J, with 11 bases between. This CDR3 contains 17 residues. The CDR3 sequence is CASSLTNGFSGANVLTF. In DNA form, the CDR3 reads TGTGCCAGCAGCTTAACCAACGGTTTCTCTGGGGCCAACGTCCTGACTTTC.

CDR3 sequence: CASSLSSDTQYF. In nucleotides, the CDR3 is TGTGCCAGCAGCTTATCATCAGATACGCAGTATTTT. V usage is TRBV7-9 and J usage is TRBJ2-3; D is undetermined. Trimming pared 2 bases from V and 4 bases from J, leaving 4 bases between. Germline lookup yields CDR1 SEHNR and CDR2 FQNEAQ (reference sequence). The CDR3 extends over 12 amino acids.

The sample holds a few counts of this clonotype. CDR3 loop: CASSLVQSGNYGYTF. The CDR3 DNA reads TGCGCCAGCAGCTTGGTTCAGAGCGGCAACTATGGCTACACCTTC. The chain carries TRBV5-1 and TRBJ1-2; D not resolved. CDR1 SGHRS and CDR2 YFSETQ come from the germline V gene. V was pared by 0 bases and J by 2 bases, with 11 bases between. The CDR3 loop spans 15 amino acids.

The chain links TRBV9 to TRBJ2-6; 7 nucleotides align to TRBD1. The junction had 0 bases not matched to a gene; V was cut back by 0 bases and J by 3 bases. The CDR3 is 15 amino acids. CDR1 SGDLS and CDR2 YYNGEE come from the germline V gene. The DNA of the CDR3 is TGTGCCAGCAGCGTAGACAGGGGTGGGGCCAACGTCCTGACTTTC. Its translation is CASSVDRGGANVLTF.

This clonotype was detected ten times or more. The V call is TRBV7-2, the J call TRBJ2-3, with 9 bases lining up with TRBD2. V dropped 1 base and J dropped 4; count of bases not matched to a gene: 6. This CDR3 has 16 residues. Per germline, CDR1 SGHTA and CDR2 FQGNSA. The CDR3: CASSLDRLAASDTQYF. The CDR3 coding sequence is TGTGCCAGCAGCTTAGACAGACTAGCGGCCTCAGATACGCAGTATTTT.

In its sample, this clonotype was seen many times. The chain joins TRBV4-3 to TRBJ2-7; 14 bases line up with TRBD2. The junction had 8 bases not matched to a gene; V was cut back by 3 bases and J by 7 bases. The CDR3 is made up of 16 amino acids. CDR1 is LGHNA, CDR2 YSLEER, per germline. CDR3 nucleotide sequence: TGCGCCAGCAGCCAGGACGAGGGACTAGCGGGGGAAGAGCAGTACTTC. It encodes CASSQDEGLAGEEQYF.

In nucleotides, the CDR3 is TGTGCCAGCAGTCCAGGGAACACTGAAGCTTTCTTT. Translation: CASSPGNTEAFF. The chain joins TRBV6-5 to TRBJ1-1; no firm D call. This CDR3 spans 12 amino acids. Trimming removed 5 bases at V and 1 base at J, with 5 bases between. In germline, CDR1 is MNHEY, CDR2 SVGAGI.

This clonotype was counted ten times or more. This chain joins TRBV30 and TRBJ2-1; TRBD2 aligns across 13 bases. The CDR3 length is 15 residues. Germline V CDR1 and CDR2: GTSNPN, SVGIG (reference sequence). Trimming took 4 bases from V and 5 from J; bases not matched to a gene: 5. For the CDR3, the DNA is TGTGCCTGGACCATAGGGACTAGCGGGGACAATGAGCAGTTCTTC. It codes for CAWTIGTSGDNEQFF.

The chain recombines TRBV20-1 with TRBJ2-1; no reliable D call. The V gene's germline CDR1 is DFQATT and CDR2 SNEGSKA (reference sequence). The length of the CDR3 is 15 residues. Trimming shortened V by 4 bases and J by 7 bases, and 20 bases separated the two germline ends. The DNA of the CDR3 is TGCAGTGCTACCACCGTCCACCTGGGCCCTAATGAGCAGTTCTTC. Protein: CSATTVHLGPNEQFF.

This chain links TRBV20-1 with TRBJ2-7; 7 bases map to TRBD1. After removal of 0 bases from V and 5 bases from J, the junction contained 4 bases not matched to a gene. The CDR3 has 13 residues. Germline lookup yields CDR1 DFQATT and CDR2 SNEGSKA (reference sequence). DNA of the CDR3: TGCAGTGCTAGAGATGACAGGGAAAACGAGCAGTACTTC. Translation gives CSARDDRENEQYF.

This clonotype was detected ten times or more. The CDR3 region has the DNA TGTGCCAGCAGTGGACAGGGTGCCGGGGAGCTGTTTTTT. This codes for CASSGQGAGELFF. The chain links TRBV2 to TRBJ2-2; 7 positions match TRBD1. V shed 4 bases, J shed 6 bases, and the junction held 2 bases outside the gene matches. Germline CDR1 and CDR2: SNHLY and FYNNEI. This CDR3 is 13 amino acids long.

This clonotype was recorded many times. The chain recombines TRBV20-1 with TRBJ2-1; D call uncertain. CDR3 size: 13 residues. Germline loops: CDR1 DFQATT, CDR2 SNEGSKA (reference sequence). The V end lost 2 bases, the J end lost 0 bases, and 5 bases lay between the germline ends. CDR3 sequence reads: CSARRSSYNEQFF. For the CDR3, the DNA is TGCAGTGCTAGACGGAGCTCCTACAATGAGCAGTTCTTC.

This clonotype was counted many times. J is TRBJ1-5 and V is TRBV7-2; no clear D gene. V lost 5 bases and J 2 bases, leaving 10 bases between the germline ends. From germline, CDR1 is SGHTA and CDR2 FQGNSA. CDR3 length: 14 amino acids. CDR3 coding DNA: TGTGCCAGCAGCCAACTAGGTGGCAATCAGCCCCAGCATTTT. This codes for CASSQLGGNQPQHF.